This T cell receptor (beta chain) originates from a study of early T cells in non-severe SARS-CoV-2 infection. Study details: Bulk RNA taken from unsorted whole blood was sequenced, leaving chains unpaired.

The protocol attached unique molecular identifiers to individual cDNA molecules. MiXCR, applied by TCRdb to the 5' RACE reads, yields one record per CDR3 protein. The table lists over 85,000 distinct CDR3 sequences, 10% to 15% of them singletons. This clonotype was recorded many times. This specimen consisted of whole blood, obtained at baseline. This receptor was identified in an adult who was a healthcare worker with PCR-confirmed SARS-CoV-2 infection or an uninfected control (not recorded which).

The CDR3 protein is CASSLGDRRHEQYF. In DNA, the CDR3 is TGTGCCAGCAGCCTAGGGGACAGGCGTCACGAGCAGTACTTC. V is TRBV28 and J is TRBJ2-7; TRBD1 matches 8 bases. There are 14 residues in the CDR3. Germline V gene sequence: CDR1 MDHEN, CDR2 SYDVKM. V dropped 6 bases and J dropped 5; count of bases not matched to a gene: 9.